This T cell receptor (beta chain) was identified during a study of blood T cell repertoires in COVID-19. Study-level information: Spain, Italy and the United States supplied samples that represented acute and convalescent COVID-19. Sample material is recorded as cDNA or gDNA derived from T cells, B-cell-depleted T cells, or PBMCs.

The CDR3 loop spans 18 amino acids. Trimming pared 0 bases from V and 0 bases from J, leaving 15 bases between. Germline CDR1 reads LGHNT; CDR2 reads FRNRAP. Authors' data handling: Reference gene primer amplification yielded estimated nucleated cell counts. The repertoire was sequenced with immunoSEQ multiplex PCR; TCRdb's copy has only in-frame clones and lacks some. V and J calls and clone size follow that table, whereas D and trimming were derived from the DNA. The table shows some 500,000 clones, with about 89% occurring only once. The Seattle patients joined while their infection was active and were tracked longitudinally afterward.

Sequencing used peripheral blood. The V call is TRBV12-5, the J call TRBJ1-3, with a weak D call TRBD1 (5 bases). This TCR was sampled from a woman aged 50 to 60 with COVID-19, enrolled during active disease. CDR3 sequence (DNA): TGTGCTAGTGGTTTGGTACTAGGTGGCGGGACCTCTGGAAACACCATATATTTT. Protein: CASGLVLGGGTSGNTIYF.